Below are 10 T cell receptor beta chains sequenced from a single sample in a study of PD-L1 blockade in urothelial cancer. Regarding time point: peripheral blood 6 weeks after treatment start. Libraries were prepared by immunoSEQ multiplex PCR; TCRdb keeps only in-frame clonotypes and omits some of them. The table includes 66,000 or so clones, more than 70% detected once. The source was PBMCs, collected around atezolizumab (anti-PD-L1) treatment. These receptors originate from a man in his fifties or sixties with urothelial cancer.

The chain couples TRBV11-2 to TRBJ1-2; D is unresolved. V was trimmed by 5 bases and J by 4 bases, leaving 17 bases between them. The CDR3 totals 15 residues. The germline V gene has CDR1 SGHAT and CDR2 FQNNGV. The DNA for the CDR3 is TGTGCCAGCAGCGGAGGTGTGGCGCCGGCCTATGGCTACACCTTC. It codes for CASSGGVAPAYGYTF.

This chain uses TRBV4-2 with TRBJ1-1, with no clear D. This CDR3 has 15 residues. Per germline, CDR1 LGHNA and CDR2 YNFKEQ. V shed 6 bases and J shed 0 bases, with 14 bases lying between them. The CDR3 loop is CASRKTGALNTEAFF. As DNA, the CDR3 is TGTGCCAGCAGGAAAACGGGAGCTTTGAACACTGAAGCTTTCTTT.

This clone showed up just once. The chain combines TRBV19 with TRBJ1-5; 7 bases are shared with TRBD1. J lost 2 bases, V lost 2 bases, and 3 bases had no gene match. Germline assignment: CDR1 LNHDA and CDR2 SQIVND (reference sequence). The CDR3 is made up of 15 amino acids. The CDR3 here is CASSINRGGNQPQHF. DNA for the CDR3: TGTGCCAGTAGTATAAACAGGGGCGGCAATCAGCCCCAGCATTTT.

The chain recombines TRBV5-1 with TRBJ1-6; no definite D call. Germline values: CDR1 SGHRS, CDR2 YFSETQ. V lost 1 base to trimming and J lost 7 bases, with 9 bases between them. The CDR3 runs 14 residues. The CDR3 reads CASSLLLKNSPLHF. CDR3 coding DNA: TGCGCCAGCAGCTTGCTACTGAAAAATTCACCCCTCCACTTT.

J is TRBJ1-5 and V is TRBV9; no clear D gene. The ends were cut back, 0 bases at V and 6 bases at J, with 13 bases in the middle. The CDR3 runs to 15 residues. CDR1 SGDLS and CDR2 YYNGEE come from the germline V gene. The CDR3 loop reads CASSVDPGSGQPQHF. CDR3 nucleotides: TGTGCCAGCAGCGTAGATCCGGGTAGTGGTCAGCCCCAGCATTTT.

This chain uses TRBV9 with TRBJ1-5, with D uncertain. Germline V gene sequence: CDR1 SGDLS, CDR2 YYNGEE. This CDR3 contains 15 residues. V was cut by 2 bases and J by 6 bases, with 15 bases left in between. CDR3 nucleotide sequence: TGTGCCAGCAGCGTGGACTGGAGCAGAGGTCAGCCCCAGCATTTT. This encodes CASSVDWSRGQPQHF.

J is TRBJ1-1 and V is TRBV7-9; no firm D call. The germline gives CDR1 SEHNR, CDR2 FQNEAQ (reference sequence). This CDR3 is built from 12 residues. V dropped 2 bases and J dropped 8 bases, with 9 bases sitting between them. The CDR3 coding sequence is TGTGCCAGCAGCTTATTGGCCAACGAAGCTTTCTTT. Protein sequence: CASSLLANEAFF.

This sequence joins TRBV19 and TRBJ2-1; 8 bases are a match to TRBD2. Looked up from germline, CDR1 is LNHDA and CDR2 is SQIVND (reference sequence). J gave up 6 bases and V 5 bases, and 0 bases lay outside the gene matches. The CDR3 extends over 12 amino acids. In nucleotides, the CDR3 is TGTGCCAGTAGTGGGACTAGCAATGAGCAGTTCTTC. Translated: CASSGTSNEQFF.

The CDR3 DNA reads as TGTGCCACCAGCAGAGCGGACTTGGGCTCCTACAATGAGCAGTTCTTC. Its protein product is CATSRADLGSYNEQFF. The gene calls are TRBV15 and TRBJ2-1; tentative D call: TRBD2 (5 bases). CDR3 size: 16 residues. The V and J ends lost 1 base and 0 bases respectively, with 10 bases between them. Germline loops: CDR1 LNHNV, CDR2 YYDKDF (reference sequence).

The chain carries TRBV19 and TRBJ2-1; D not resolved. In germline, CDR1 is LNHDA, CDR2 SQIVND (reference sequence). V lost 5 bases to trimming and J lost 7 bases, with 9 bases between them. The CDR3 length is 12 residues. For the CDR3, the DNA is TGTGCCAGTAGTTCCCTAAGAAATGAGCAGTTCTTC. Protein product: CASSSLRNEQFF.